This T cell receptor (beta chain) emerged from a study of molecular identifiers for immune sequencing clone quantification. About this clonotype: The antigen is undetermined.

Germline CDR1 is SGHAT and CDR2 is FQNNGV. V shed 0 bases and J shed 5 bases, with 17 bases lying between them. The CDR3 runs to 16 residues. TCRdb reprocessed the PCR reads with MiXCR, giving one entry per CDR3 protein. The table lists under 800,000 distinct CDR3 sequences, roughly 25% of them singletons. Study-wide points: Clonotypes surpassing 20 RNA copies contained over 97% of effector molecules, versus under 1% in naive cells.

The material sequenced was naive CD8+ T cells from blood, with Jurkat cell RNA spiked in. Stated subset: FACS-sorted CD8+CD4-CCR7+CD45RA+ naive T cells. The origin of this receptor is a human donor in good health. Some libraries in this study had Jurkat cell RNA spiked in. The rearrangement joins TRBV11-2 to TRBJ2-7; a possible D gene is TRBD1 (6 bases). The CDR3 region is CASSLDAYRVAHEQYF. In DNA form, the CDR3 reads TGTGCCAGCAGCTTAGATGCCTACAGGGTGGCCCACGAGCAGTACTTC.